The 28 T cell receptor beta chains given below trace back to one sample, sequenced in a study of T cell repertoires in cytomegalovirus infection. Which antigens these TCRs recognize remains unknown. MiXCR, applied by TCRdb to the reads, yields one record per CDR3 protein. The sample consists of more than 85,000 distinct CDR3 sequences, around 28% of them appearing once. The sample was CD8+ T cells from cultured PBMCs, taken from culture after CMV antigen stimulation. Receptor source: a human donor in good health (CMV status not recorded). Some clones in this sample may be carry-over from other donors' samples.

V is TRBV7-9 and J is TRBJ2-2, with D uncertain. V lost 1 base, J lost 5 bases, and 8 bases lay in between. The CDR3 is made up of 14 amino acids. The germline V gene encodes CDR1 SEHNR and CDR2 FQNEAQ (reference sequence). CDR3 sequence: CASSLGSDTGELFF. For the CDR3, the DNA is TGTGCCAGCAGCTTAGGGTCGGATACCGGGGAGCTGTTTTTT.

In this sample, this clonotype turned up once. The chain recombines TRBV5-5 with TRBJ1-1, with a possible D match to TRBD1 (5 bases). The CDR3 length is 15 residues. V was pared by 4 bases and J by 0 bases, with 13 bases between. Per germline, CDR1 SGHKS and CDR2 YYEKEE (reference sequence). The CDR3 spells CASSPFWGMNTEAFF. DNA for the CDR3: TGTGCCAGCAGCCCTTTTTGGGGGATGAACACTGAAGCTTTCTTT.

This chain links TRBV7-9 with TRBJ2-2; the match to TRBD1 covers 7 bases. Germline-derived CDR1 and CDR2 are SEHNR and FQNEAQ (reference sequence). CDR3 length equals 15 residues. After removal of 3 bases from V and 4 bases from J, the junction contained 5 bases not matched to a gene. CDR3 nucleotides: TGTGCCAGCAGCTTCATACAGGGGCTCACCGGGGAGCTGTTTTTT. Its translation: CASSFIQGLTGELFF.

The J gene is TRBJ2-7, the V gene TRBV20-1; 9 bases align to TRBD2. Looked up from germline, CDR1 is DFQATT and CDR2 is SNEGSKA (reference sequence). V lost 3 bases to trimming and J lost 4 bases; unmatched junction nucleotides: 10. This CDR3 region has 15 residues. DNA for the CDR3: TGCAGTGCTAGGTCTAGCGGGGCCCCTCGGTACGAGCAGTACTTC. Encoded protein: CSARSSGAPRYEQYF.

The rearrangement uses TRBV7-9 and TRBJ1-2; D remains ambiguous. The CDR3 is 12 amino acids. CDR1 and CDR2 (germline): SEHNR, FQNEAQ (reference sequence). Trimming pared 6 bases from V and 1 base from J, leaving 6 bases between. The CDR3 protein is CASSLINYGYTF. The CDR3 DNA sequence: TGTGCCAGCAGTCTAATTAACTATGGCTACACCTTC.

This sequence joins TRBV15 and TRBJ2-1; 8 bases are a match to TRBD2. From germline, CDR1 is LNHNV and CDR2 YYDKDF (reference sequence). Trimming cost V 5 bases and J 5 bases; bases outside gene matches: 5. CDR3 size: 14 residues. The DNA for the CDR3 is TGTGCCACCAGCCCAGCGGGGGAACACAATGAGCAGTTCTTC. Translating it yields CATSPAGEHNEQFF.

The chain combines TRBV7-6 with TRBJ2-3; D uncertain. Trimming took off 1 base at V and 2 bases at J, with 7 bases between the two ends. Germline lookup yields CDR1 SGHVS and CDR2 FNYEAQ. This CDR3 spans 14 amino acids. The CDR3 reads CASSLGPTTDTQYF. In DNA, the CDR3 is TGTGCCAGCAGCTTAGGTCCCACCACAGATACGCAGTATTTT.

This clonotype was found a few times. This chain's CDR3 is CASSDRYEKLFF. Here the CDR3 DNA reads TGTGCCAGCTCAGACAGATATGAAAAACTGTTTTTT. The gene calls are TRBV7-9 and TRBJ1-4; TRBD1 is a possible D gene (5 bases). The CDR3 spans 12 residues. From germline, CDR1 is SEHNR and CDR2 FQNEAQ (reference sequence). The V end was cut by 8 bases, the J end by 6 bases, with 10 bases between.

J is TRBJ2-1 and V is TRBV28; 12 bases line up with TRBD2. Per the germline V gene, CDR1 is MDHEN and CDR2 is SYDVKM. V dropped 5 bases and J dropped 7; count of bases not matched to a gene: 9. The CDR3 length is 16 residues. The CDR3 region has the DNA TGTGCCAGCAGTCCACCTAGCGGGGGGGCCAAAAATGAGCAGTTCTTC. Amino acids: CASSPPSGGAKNEQFF.

This chain links TRBV9 with TRBJ1-2, with 7 nucleotides matching TRBD1. The CDR3 runs to 12 residues. Germline CDR1 and CDR2: SGDLS and YYNGEE. The V gene end was trimmed by 3 bases and the J gene end by 8 bases; junction bases not matched to a gene: 4. CDR3 in DNA: TGTGCCAGCAGCGCCGGGACAGCCGGCTACACCTTC. As protein: CASSAGTAGYTF.

This clonotype was counted a few times. The chain has TRBV6-5 and TRBJ2-5, with a weak D call TRBD1 (6 bases). The germline V and J ends were trimmed by 6 bases and 5 bases, with 19 bases remaining between them. The germline V gene has CDR1 MNHEY and CDR2 SVGAGI. The CDR3 runs to 15 residues. The CDR3 DNA reads as TGTGCCAGCAGATCCGGGACACCCATGAGGGAGACCCAGTACTTC. Amino acid sequence: CASRSGTPMRETQYF.

This clonotype was detected a few times. The chain is built from TRBV11-2 and TRBJ1-1; tentative D call: TRBD1 (5 bases). This CDR3 comprises 16 residues. Germline V gene lookup returns CDR1 SGHAT and CDR2 FQNNGV. Trimming removed 2 bases from V and 6 bases from J, with 19 bases in between. CDR3 sequence (DNA): TGTGCCAGCAGCTTATGGCCTACGCAGGGTCATGCTGAAGCTTTCTTT. It encodes CASSLWPTQGHAEAFF.

This clonotype was seen only a few times. The CDR3 bases are TGCAGTGCCCCGGGGGATACCAATATAGGCTACACCTTC. Its translation: CSAPGDTNIGYTF. V and J are TRBV20-1 and TRBJ1-2, with D possibly matching TRBD1 (5 bases). The CDR3 has 13 amino acids. V shed 6 bases and J shed 8 bases, with 19 bases lying between them. Germline values: CDR1 DFQATT, CDR2 SNEGSKA (reference sequence).

This clonotype has more than one count but fewer than ten. The gene calls are TRBV7-6 and TRBJ2-7; D is unresolved. Trimming removed 4 bases at V and 2 bases at J, with 9 bases between. CDR3 length equals 13 residues. In germline, CDR1 is SGHVS, CDR2 FNYEAQ. The CDR3, as DNA: TGTGCCAGCAGCTACAGAGAAGCCTACGAGCAGTACTTC. It encodes CASSYREAYEQYF.

This clonotype occurred a few times. V is TRBV5-6 and J is TRBJ1-2; D is ambiguous. The ends were cut back, 2 bases at V and 7 bases at J, with 12 bases in the middle. CDR3 size: 13 residues. CDR1 and CDR2 (germline): SGHDT, YYEEEE. The CDR3 DNA reads as TGTGCCAGCAGCTTATGGGATTCACGTGGCTACACCTTC. Its protein product is CASSLWDSRGYTF.

The rearrangement uses TRBV6-2 or TRBV6-3 and TRBJ2-1, with 9 bases fitting TRBD2. The V gene end was trimmed by 4 bases and the J gene end by 0 bases; junction bases not matched to a gene: 7. CDR1 and CDR2 from the germline V gene are MNHEY and SVGEGT. This CDR3 has 17 residues. The CDR3 loop reads CASSSPSGKISYNEQFF. The CDR3 DNA reads as TGTGCCAGCAGTTCTCCTAGCGGGAAAATCTCCTACAATGAGCAGTTCTTC.

In this sample, this clonotype turned up many times. The chain joins TRBV7-8 to TRBJ1-5, with 10 nucleotides matching TRBD1. The CDR3 is made up of 14 amino acids. J lost 4 bases, V lost 8 bases, and 5 bases had no gene match. Germline V gene sequence: CDR1 SGHVS, CDR2 FQNEAQ. The CDR3 sequence: CASGGTGENQPQHF. CDR3 DNA sequence: TGTGCCAGCGGCGGGACAGGGGAGAATCAGCCCCAGCATTTT.

This clonotype was found many times. V usage is TRBV7-2 and J usage is TRBJ2-1, with D tentatively TRBD1 (6 bases). Trimming pared 5 bases from V and 9 bases from J, leaving 11 bases between. This CDR3 is 12 amino acids long. Germline values: CDR1 SGHTA, CDR2 FQGNSA. CDR3: CASSLGTIEQFF. The DNA for the CDR3 is TGTGCCAGCAGCCTAGGGACAATTGAGCAGTTCTTC.

This clonotype was picked up many times. The chain recombines TRBV6-1 with TRBJ1-1, with unresolved D. This CDR3 region has 15 residues. The germline gives CDR1 MNHNS, CDR2 SASEGT. Trimming took off 0 bases at V and 1 base at J, with 9 bases between the two ends. DNA for the CDR3: TGTGCCAGCAGTGAAGCTCCCGTCGGGAACACTGAAGCTTTCTTT. It is translated as CASSEAPVGNTEAFF.

This clonotype was seen a handful of times. J is TRBJ2-3 and V is TRBV7-6; TRBD2 is a possible D gene (5 bases). This CDR3 region has 15 residues. Germline values: CDR1 SGHVS, CDR2 FNYEAQ. V gave up 8 bases and J gave up 8 bases, with 23 bases separating them. CDR3 in amino acids: CASHPGGGAESTQYF. Written as DNA, the CDR3 is TGTGCCAGCCATCCGGGCGGAGGTGCGGAATCTACGCAGTATTTT.

This clonotype was recorded at least ten times. The V gene is TRBV6-5, the J gene TRBJ2-6, with 8 bases fitting TRBD1. Trimming removed 4 bases from V and 0 bases from J; junction bases left unmatched: 8. The CDR3 loop spans 18 amino acids. The germline CDR1 and CDR2 sequences are MNHEY and SVGAGI. The CDR3 DNA reads as TGTGCCAGCAGTTTGACAGGGGCATCCTACTCTGGGGCCAACGTCCTGACTTTC. Translating gives CASSLTGASYSGANVLTF.

The chain joins TRBV25-1 to TRBJ2-3, with TRBD1 matching over 7 bases. The V and J ends lost 1 base and 4 bases, in that order; junction bases with no gene match: 8. This CDR3 has 16 residues. Germline CDR1 is MGHDK and CDR2 is SYGVNS. The chain's CDR3 is CASSELISQGADTQYF. CDR3 sequence (DNA): TGTGCCAGCAGTGAATTAATCTCTCAGGGGGCAGATACGCAGTATTTT.

This clonotype was observed a few times. The V and J genes are TRBV27 and TRBJ1-5; D gene unclear. The CDR3 extends over 13 amino acids. Germline V gene sequence: CDR1 MNHEY, CDR2 SMNVEV (reference sequence). V was shortened by 5 bases and J by 5 bases, with 10 bases between the two germline ends. CDR3 DNA: TGTGCCAGCAGTCTAGGACGAGATCAGCCCCAGCATTTT. As protein: CASSLGRDQPQHF.

V and J are TRBV20-1 and TRBJ1-2, with unresolved D. Germline loops: CDR1 DFQATT, CDR2 SNEGSKA (reference sequence). CDR3 length: 11 residues. Deletions cut 0 bases from V and 8 bases from J, with 7 bases between. CDR3 bases: TGCAGTGCTAGAGATGATGGGGGCTACACCTTC. It is translated as CSARDDGGYTF.

A single count supports this clonotype. V and J are TRBV20-1 and TRBJ2-3; a possible D gene is TRBD2 (6 bases). Trimming left V 2 bases short and J 2 bases short, with 17 bases between. This CDR3 has 16 residues. Germline CDR1 is DFQATT and CDR2 is SNEGSKA (reference sequence). For the CDR3, the DNA is TGCAGTGCTAGACCCGGGGACTTTGGAGCCACAGATACGCAGTATTTT. This codes for CSARPGDFGATDTQYF.

This clonotype has a handful of counts. The chain joins TRBV7-9 to TRBJ2-2, with D hard to call. The CDR3 consists of 13 residues. Trimming took off 11 bases at V and 1 base at J, with 11 bases between the two ends. Germline V gene lookup returns CDR1 SEHNR and CDR2 FQNEAQ (reference sequence). The CDR3 DNA sequence: TGTGCCCCAGCCGCGGAGAACACCGGGGAGCTGTTTTTT. It yields the protein CAPAAENTGELFF.

The chain combines TRBV4-1 with TRBJ1-1, with 9 bases lining up with TRBD1. J lost 1 base, V lost 1 base, and 4 bases had no gene match. This CDR3 has 16 amino acids. Looked up from germline, CDR1 is MGHRA and CDR2 is YSYEKL. For the CDR3, the DNA is TGCGCCAGCAGCCAAGGGACAGGGGCGTCGAACACTGAAGCTTTCTTT. Translation: CASSQGTGASNTEAFF.

CDR3 sequence: CASSQSSGGASNEQFF. The DNA for the CDR3 is TGTGCCAGCAGTCAGAGTAGCGGGGGGGCCAGCAATGAGCAGTTCTTC. The chain employs TRBV6-6 and TRBJ2-1; 11 nucleotides line up with TRBD2. The ends lost 5 bases at V and 6 bases at J; junction bases unmatched: 9. Germline CDR1 and CDR2: MNHNY and SVGAGI (reference sequence). The CDR3 length is 16 residues.